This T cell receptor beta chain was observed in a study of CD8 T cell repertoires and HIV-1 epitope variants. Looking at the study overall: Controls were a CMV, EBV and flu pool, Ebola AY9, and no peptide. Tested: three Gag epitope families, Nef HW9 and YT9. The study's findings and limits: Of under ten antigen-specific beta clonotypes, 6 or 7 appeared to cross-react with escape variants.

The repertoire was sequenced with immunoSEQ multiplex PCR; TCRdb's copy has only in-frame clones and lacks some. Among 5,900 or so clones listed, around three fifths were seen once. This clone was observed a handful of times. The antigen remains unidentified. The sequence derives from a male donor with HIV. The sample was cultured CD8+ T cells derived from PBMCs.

This CDR3 reads CASSFGSTEAFF. Written as DNA, the CDR3 is TGTGCCAGCAGCTTTGGCAGCACTGAAGCTTTCTTT. The chain combines TRBV7-2 with TRBJ1-1; no clear D. The CDR3 sequence is 12 residues long. The germline V gene has CDR1 SGHTA and CDR2 FQGNSA. Trimming removed 3 bases at V and 4 bases at J, with 6 bases between.